The present TCR beta chain was sequenced within a study of blood T cell repertoires in COVID-19. Overall study context: T cells, B-cell-depleted T cells, or PBMCs supplied cDNA or gDNA.

This CDR3 has 15 residues. Germline CDR1 and CDR2: LGHDT and YNNKEL (reference sequence). V lost 2 bases, J lost 5 bases, and 15 bases lay in between. This clone appeared a single time. Profiling relied on immunoSEQ multiplex PCR, and the TCRdb table lists in-frame clones only, not all of them. The sample has 53,000 or so clones; 77% are singletons. The sequenced sample was peripheral blood. The source of this sequence is a man aged 65 to 85 with active or convalescent COVID-19. J is TRBJ1-1 and V is TRBV3-1 (or the pseudogene TRBV3-2), with a weak D call TRBD1 (6 bases). This CDR3 is CASSQQSGARTEAFF. Here the CDR3 DNA reads TGTGCCAGCAGCCAACAATCAGGGGCCCGGACTGAAGCTTTCTTT.